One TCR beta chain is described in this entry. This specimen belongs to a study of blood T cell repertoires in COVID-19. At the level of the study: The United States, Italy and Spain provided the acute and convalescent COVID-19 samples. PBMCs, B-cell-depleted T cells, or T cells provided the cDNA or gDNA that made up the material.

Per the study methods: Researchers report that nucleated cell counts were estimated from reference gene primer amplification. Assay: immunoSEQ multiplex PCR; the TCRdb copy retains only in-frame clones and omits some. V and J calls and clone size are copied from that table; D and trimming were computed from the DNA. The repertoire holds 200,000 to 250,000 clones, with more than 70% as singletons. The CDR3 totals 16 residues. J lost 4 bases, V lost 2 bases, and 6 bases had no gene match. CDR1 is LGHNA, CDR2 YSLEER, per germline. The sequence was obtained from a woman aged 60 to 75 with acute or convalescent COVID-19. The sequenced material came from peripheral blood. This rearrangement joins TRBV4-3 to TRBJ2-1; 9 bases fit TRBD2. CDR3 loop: CASSQSTSGWYNEQFF. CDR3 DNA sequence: TGCGCCAGCAGCCAATCTACTAGCGGGTGGTACAATGAGCAGTTCTTC.